These T cell receptor beta chains were read from a single sample in a study of radiation and T cells in renal cell carcinoma. Using immunoSEQ multiplex PCR, the repertoire was profiled, and TCRdb retains in-frame clones only, with some absent. In the table there are 60,000 or so clones, roughly 80% of which are singletons. This material consisted of blood, taken from a patient whose treatment included radiotherapy and nephrectomy. All receptors come from a man in his fifties or sixties with renal cell carcinoma. The CDR3 runs from the conserved cysteine through the conserved F or W. A D gene is named only where the DNA matches it firmly. The size field is filled for only some rows; it gives once, few, many or a size class.

TRBV11-2	NA	TRBJ2-5	NA	CASSLRGPTVETQYF	TGTGCCAGCAGCTTACGGGGTCCGACTGTAGAGACCCAGTACTTC
TRBV7-2	NA	TRBJ2-7	few	CASSLGPRDGGAYEQYF	TGTGCCAGCAGCTTAGGCCCCCGGGACGGGGGAGCCTACGAGCAGTACTTC
TRBV7-2	NA	TRBJ1-5	NA	CASSPRRAVSNQPQHF	TGTGCCAGCAGCCCCCGACGGGCTGTTAGCAATCAGCCCCAGCATTTT
TRBV10-3	TRBD1	TRBJ2-7	NA	CAISESKGQKVDEQYF	TGTGCCATCAGTGAGTCGAAGGGACAGAAGGTCGACGAGCAGTACTTC
TRBV25-1	NA	TRBJ1-4	NA	CASGPLTGEKLFF	TGTGCCAGCGGACCTCTAACAGGGGAAAAACTGTTTTTT
TRBV5-4	NA	TRBJ2-3	NA	CASSLDSHTQYF	TGTGCCAGCAGCTTGGACTCTCATACGCAGTATTTT
TRBV5-1	TRBD1	TRBJ1-1	few	CASSLRQGRTEAFF	TGCGCCAGCAGCCTAAGACAGGGTCGAACTGAAGCTTTCTTT
TRBV6-5	NA	TRBJ2-7	once	CASSSNQRPPLREQYF	TGTGCCAGCAGTTCGAATCAAAGACCCCCTCTACGCGAGCAGTACTTC
TRBV6-5	NA	TRBJ2-7	NA	CASSYWGGRGLYEQYF	TGTGCCAGCAGTTACTGGGGTGGAAGGGGATTGTACGAGCAGTACTTC
TRBV18	TRBD1	TRBJ2-6	NA	CASSPPGQVLSGANVLTF	TGTGCCAGCTCGCCTCCGGGACAGGTCCTCTCTGGGGCCAACGTCCTGACTTTC
TRBV5-1	TRBD1	TRBJ2-7	NA	CASSLLGGTYEQYF	TGCGCCAGCAGCTTGTTAGGGGGCACCTACGAGCAGTACTTC
TRBV14	TRBD1	TRBJ1-2	NA	CASSQDSQGAVGYTF	TGTGCCAGCAGCCAGGATAGTCAGGGGGCGGTCGGCTACACCTTC
TRBV5-6	TRBD1	TRBJ2-7	NA	CASSPGQGREQYF	TGTGCCAGCAGCCCCGGACAGGGGCGAGAGCAGTACTTC
TRBV7-6	NA	TRBJ1-5	NA	CASSSTGNQPQHF	TGTGCCAGCAGCTCAACAGGAAATCAGCCCCAGCATTTT
TRBV29-1	TRBD1	TRBJ2-7	NA	CSVEGFWDRANTSSYEQYF	TGCAGCGTTGAAGGGTTCTGGGACAGGGCTAACACAAGCTCCTACGAGCAGTACTTC
TRBV7-9	NA	TRBJ1-6	medium-sized	CASSFFGGSGAAYNSPLHF	TGTGCCAGCAGCTTTTTTGGAGGGTCGGGGGCCGCCTATAATTCACCCCTCCACTTT
TRBV5-1	TRBD1	TRBJ2-7	NA	CASSLEGAPYEQYF	TGCGCCAGCAGCTTGGAGGGGGCCCCCTACGAGCAGTACTTC
TRBV7-7	TRBD1	TRBJ2-5	NA	CASSGGTGGDSETQYF	TGTGCCAGCAGCGGGGGGACAGGGGGCGATTCGGAGACCCAGTACTTC
TRBV18	NA	TRBJ2-7	NA	CASSLSTGRAYEQYF	TGTGCCAGCTCACTCAGTACAGGGAGGGCCTACGAGCAGTACTTC
TRBV19	NA	TRBJ2-6	once	CASSIIGGTGANVLTF	TGTGCCAGTAGTATAATCGGGGGAACCGGGGCCAACGTCCTGACTTTC
TRBV7-3	NA	TRBJ1-1	NA	CASSSYVRENTEAFF	TGTGCCAGCAGCTCTTACGTCCGGGAGAACACTGAAGCTTTCTTT
TRBV19	NA	TRBJ2-4	few	CASSPLGWAKNIQYF	TGTGCCAGTAGTCCCCTGGGTTGGGCCAAAAACATTCAGTACTTC
TRBV28	TRBD2	TRBJ2-6	NA	CASTRQGLARSGANVLTF	TGTGCCAGCACCCGACAGGGACTAGCCCGATCTGGGGCCAACGTCCTGACTTTC
TRBV7-8	NA	TRBJ2-1	NA	CASSSDSVYNEQFF	TGTGCCAGCAGCTCGGACTCCGTCTACAATGAGCAGTTCTTC
TRBV5-1	NA	TRBJ2-3	NA	CASSLVWTRTDTQYF	TGCGCCAGCAGCTTGGTGTGGACTCGCACAGATACGCAGTATTTT
TRBV14	TRBD2	TRBJ2-1	NA	CASSQATGGKLNEQFF	TGTGCCAGCAGCCAAGCGACGGGGGGGAAGTTGAATGAGCAGTTCTTC
TRBV5-6	TRBD2	TRBJ2-3	once	CASSFRLAGGTDTQYF	TGTGCCAGCAGCTTCAGACTAGCGGGAGGGACAGATACGCAGTATTTT
TRBV18	NA	TRBJ2-3	NA	CASSPPVSATDTQYF	TGTGCCAGCTCACCACCGGTCAGTGCCACAGATACGCAGTATTTT
TRBV7-2	NA	TRBJ2-5	NA	CASSLEGGRSDQYF	TGTGCCAGCAGCTTAGAGGGGGGGAGAAGTGACCAGTACTTC
TRBV19	TRBD1	TRBJ2-3	once	CASNPTGGTDTQYF	TGTGCCAGTAACCCGACAGGGGGAACAGATACGCAGTATTTT
TRBV30	NA	TRBJ1-1	few	CAWSISFSNTEAFF	TGTGCCTGGAGTATATCTTTTTCGAACACTGAAGCTTTCTTT
TRBV15	TRBD1	TRBJ1-5	NA	CATSSTETGGMIKPQHF	TGTGCCACCAGCAGTACGGAGACAGGGGGTATGATAAAGCCCCAGCATTTT
TRBV5-6	TRBD1	TRBJ2-3	NA	CASSFPAGQALGADTQYF	TGTGCCAGCAGCTTTCCAGCCGGACAGGCTCTGGGGGCAGATACGCAGTATTTT
TRBV12-5	TRBD1	TRBJ2-1	NA	CASGFGLVGQSNEQFF	TGTGCTAGTGGTTTTGGTCTTGTGGGACAGAGCAATGAGCAGTTCTTC
TRBV19	NA	TRBJ1-5	few	CASRDRRDKGNQPQHF	TGTGCCAGTAGGGATCGACGGGATAAGGGCAATCAGCCCCAGCATTTT
TRBV6-5	NA	TRBJ1-1	few	CASYRPMNTEAFF	TGTGCCAGCTACAGGCCAATGAACACTGAAGCTTTCTTT
TRBV7-9	NA	TRBJ1-5	NA	CASSLDSTKPQHF	TGTGCCAGCAGCTTAGACTCGACAAAGCCCCAGCATTTT
TRBV5-1	TRBD1	TRBJ1-2	NA	CASSSDRGLYGYTF	TGCGCCAGCAGCTCCGACAGGGGCCTCTATGGCTACACCTTC
TRBV6-5	NA	TRBJ1-3	NA	CASSPGGSLDTIYF	TGTGCCAGCAGTCCGGGGGGGTCATTAGACACCATATATTTT
TRBV6-5	NA	TRBJ1-5	NA	CASSAGGWRQPQHF	TGTGCCAGCAGCGCCGGGGGGTGGCGGCAGCCCCAGCATTTT
TRBV18	NA	TRBJ1-5	few	CASSPSQGQPQHF	TGTGCCAGCTCACCGTCGCAGGGTCAGCCCCAGCATTTT
TRBV13	NA	TRBJ2-2	NA	CASSPTLAGELFF	TGTGCCAGCAGTCCAACCTTGGCCGGGGAGCTGTTTTTT
TRBV27	NA	TRBJ2-5	NA	CASSYDSEETQYF	TGTGCCAGCAGTTACGACAGTGAAGAGACCCAGTACTTC
TRBV6-1	NA	TRBJ1-5	NA	CASRLDTSNQPQHF	TGTGCCAGCAGACTTGATACATCAAATCAGCCCCAGCATTTT
TRBV9	NA	TRBJ1-1	NA	CASTPRPDTEAFF	TGTGCCAGCACCCCCCGGCCGGACACTGAAGCTTTCTTT
TRBV7-2	NA	TRBJ2-7	NA	CASSLMFAGEQYF	TGTGCCAGCAGCTTGATGTTCGCCGGCGAGCAGTACTTC
TRBV5-1	NA	TRBJ1-2	NA	CASSLADRTGYTF	TGCGCCAGCAGCTTGGCCGACAGGACGGGCTACACCTTC
TRBV30	NA	TRBJ1-4	NA	CAWSPPWGDEKLFF	TGTGCCTGGAGTCCCCCGTGGGGGGATGAAAAACTGTTTTTT
TRBV15	NA	TRBJ2-3	NA	CATSRSGTPHTDTQYF	TGTGCCACCAGCAGATCCGGGACCCCCCACACAGATACGCAGTATTTT
TRBV11-3	NA	TRBJ2-5	NA	CASSPRVRETQYF	TGTGCCAGCAGCCCCAGGGTACGGGAGACCCAGTACTTC
TRBV5-1	TRBD1	TRBJ1-2	few	CASSPGGTGDYGYTF	TGCGCCAGCAGTCCTGGGGGGACAGGTGACTATGGCTACACCTTC
TRBV7-2	NA	TRBJ1-4	NA	CASKEVLDRGKLFF	TGTGCCAGCAAAGAAGTCCTGGACCGAGGAAAACTGTTTTTT
TRBV5-1	TRBD2	TRBJ2-1	NA	CASSSVVGTSTYNEQFF	TGCGCCAGCAGCTCGGTCGTCGGGACTAGCACATACAATGAGCAGTTCTTC
TRBV19	TRBD2	TRBJ2-1	NA	CASSDGGRAGEQFF	TGTGCCAGTAGTGACGGGGGGAGGGCCGGGGAGCAGTTCTTC
TRBV18	TRBD1	TRBJ1-3	NA	CASSPTSGTGSGNTIYF	TGTGCCAGCTCACCAACTTCCGGGACAGGGTCTGGAAACACCATATATTTT
TRBV15	TRBD1	TRBJ1-3	NA	CATSRGGGASGNTIYF	TGTGCTACCAGCAGAGGAGGGGGCGCGAGTGGAAACACCATATATTTT
TRBV30	TRBD1	TRBJ2-5	NA	CAWSVGTGGETQYF	TGTGCCTGGAGTGTGGGGACAGGGGGCGAGACCCAGTACTTC